The present TCR beta chain was sequenced within a study of cytomegalovirus exposure and HLA in healthy donors. Findings of the study overall: In a later analysis, HLA-associated beta chains showed higher expansion and lower generation probabilities than comparable chains. While the bulk of TCR sequences proved rare, some public TCRs turned up in many donors. Researchers catalogued 164 TCR beta chains as cytomegalovirus-associated.

The ends lost 5 bases at V and 5 bases at J; junction bases unmatched: 7. Germline V CDR1 and CDR2: SEHNR, FQNEAQ (reference sequence). CDR3 length: 14 amino acids. On this clone: Its antigen remains unidentified.

A multiplex PCR was run with 60 Vbeta primers and 13 Jbeta primers. Sequencing used immunoSEQ multiplex PCR; TCRdb keeps in-frame clones, though not all of them. The repertoire has 150,000 to 200,000 clones, less than 80% of them found once; the top ten carry approximately 0.7%. V is TRBV7-9 and J is TRBJ2-3, with 7 positions matching TRBD2. The sample taken for sequencing was PBMCs. This TCR came from a middle-aged woman in good health and CMV-seronegative. The CDR3 is CASSRGEGGDTQYF. In nucleotides, the CDR3 is TGTGCCAGCAGCCGGGGGGAGGGAGGAGATACGCAGTATTTT.